This T cell receptor beta chain was documented in a study of lymphopenia after photon versus proton radiotherapy (dated by TCRdb to the late 2010s). With respect to the entire study: Photon and proton radiation therapy were compared by the study for their immunological effects in patients with gastrointestinal tumors who developed high-grade lymphopenia. The cohort included approximately 22 patients with gastrointestinal tumors who developed lymphopenia after receiving either photon or proton therapy. The goal of the study was to characterize the differences between the two radiation modalities in how they affect the immune system. Beyond this particular receptor, the publication reports: Across the cohort, an inverse correlation was found between a larger post-nadir drop in TCR diversity and overall survival time among patients who died. After the lymphocyte count nadir, repertoires from photon-treated patients showed oligoclonal expansion, particularly of CD8+ Temra cells, and this expansion drove the decline in diversity. The survival association was assessed only in patients who died, and better survival with proton therapy was presented by the authors as a possibility rather than a demonstrated result. During treatment, patients who received photon therapy lost naive T cells and TCR diversity and gained effector/memory populations, whereas patients who received proton therapy remained relatively stable.

The CDR3 runs 16 amino acids, cysteine and phenylalanine included. Just the 48-base CDR3 DNA is kept, in frame starting at base 1. Based on the germline V gene (reference sequence), the CDR1 and CDR2 sequences are GTSNPN and SVGIG. Trimming removed 2 bases from V and 4 bases from J; the gene matches leave 8 bases unexplained. Library preparation used the immunoSEQ multiplex PCR assay. Deep sequencing of rearranged TCR beta loci, alongside multiparametric flow cytometry, was used to profile T cell repertoires. TCRdb took this table from immuneACCESS and kept in-frame rearrangements with V and J called. Such tables lack part of the clones; where checked against another copy, unresolved V genes explain under half of the gap, and the rest is unexplained. The sample data list 150,000 or so clones, and roughly nine tenths of these were observed just once. Approximately 4.6% of the sample goes to the ten largest clones.

Details on this clone: It has no known antigen specificity. There are no base qualities to consult, and no much larger clone falls within one base.

This TCR was recovered from a man aged 50 or older with gastric cancer. This specimen was peripheral blood, taken from a patient treated with photon-based radiotherapy. The rearrangement combines TRBV30 with TRBJ2-2; TRBD2 agrees with 9 junctional bases. CDR3 protein: CAWSSAGGWGTGELFF. The DNA sequence is TGTGCCTGGAGTTCTGCGGGAGGGTGGGGCACCGGGGAGCTGTTTTTT. The CDR3, completed at both ends by the reference TRBV30 and TRBJ2-2 genes, gives the full variable domain SQTIHQWPATLVQPVGSPLSLECTVEGTSNPNLYWYRQAAGRGLQLLFYSVGIGQISSEVPQNLSASRPQDRQFILSSKKLLLSDSGFYLCAWSSAGGWGTGELFFGEGSRLTVL.